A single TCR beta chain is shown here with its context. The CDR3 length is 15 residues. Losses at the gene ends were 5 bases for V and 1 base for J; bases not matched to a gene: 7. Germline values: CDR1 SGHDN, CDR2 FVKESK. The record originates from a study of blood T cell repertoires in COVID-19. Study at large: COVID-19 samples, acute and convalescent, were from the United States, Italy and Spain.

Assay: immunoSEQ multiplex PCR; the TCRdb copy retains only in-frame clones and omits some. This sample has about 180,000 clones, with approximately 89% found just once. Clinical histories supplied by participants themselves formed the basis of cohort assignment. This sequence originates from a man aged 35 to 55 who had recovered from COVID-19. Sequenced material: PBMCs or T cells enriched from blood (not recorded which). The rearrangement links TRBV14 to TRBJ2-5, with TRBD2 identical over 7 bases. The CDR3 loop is CASSWGGRLQETQYF. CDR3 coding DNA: TGTGCCAGCAGCTGGGGGGGACGTCTCCAAGAGACCCAGTACTTC.